The present T cell receptor (beta chain) was sequenced within a study of blood T cell repertoires in COVID-19. Trimming shortened V by 0 bases and J by 4 bases, and 9 bases separated the two germline ends. The CDR3 is 14 amino acids. Germline values: CDR1 MNHEY, CDR2 SVGAGI. Assay used: immunoSEQ multiplex PCR; TCRdb lists only in-frame clones, some missing. The sample has about half a million clones; approximately 85% are singletons. Specimen: peripheral blood. The J gene is TRBJ1-1, the V gene TRBV6-5; perhaps TRBD1 as D (6 bases). This receptor was identified in a human donor in a cohort sampled during active COVID-19. The CDR3 region has the DNA TGTGCCAGCAGTTACTCGACAGGTCCCACTGAAGCTTTCTTT. It is translated as CASSYSTGPTEAFF.